This T cell receptor (beta chain) originates from a study of identical twins. Findings and caveats of the study: Out-of-frame alpha sequences shared by twins were enriched for low generation probability. Models predicted too little out-of-frame TCR alpha sharing in monozygotic twins.

Healthy Caucasian individuals made up all the donors. The CDR3 is made up of 15 amino acids. Trimming stripped 4 bases from V and 0 bases from J, with 10 bases between. Germline V lookup: CDR1 ENHRY, CDR2 SYGVKD. This clonotype has a count of ten or more. Its antigen is as yet unknown. It was template switching that added a universal primer site, and there were unique molecular identifiers on the cDNA. MiXCR was run by TCRdb on the 5' RACE reads, yielding one entry per CDR3 protein. The repertoire holds hundreds of thousands of distinct CDR3 sequences, 21% seen once, with over 4% in the top ten. The data were also submitted as part of a second study, on T cells expressing NK-cell markers.

The specimen was PBMCs. The chain employs TRBV10-3 and TRBJ1-5; weak D call: TRBD1 (5 bases). This TCR came from a woman aged 18-29 years in good health. Here the CDR3 reads CAISATGDSNQPQHF. CDR3 in DNA: TGTGCCATCAGTGCCACAGGCGATAGCAATCAGCCCCAGCATTTT.